The present T cell receptor beta chain was sequenced within a study of technical replicates of blood from several donors. J gave up 6 bases and V 0 bases, and 4 bases lay outside the gene matches. This CDR3 has 16 residues. Germline CDR1 LGHNA, CDR2 YNFKEQ. Clones were sequenced by immunoSEQ multiplex PCR, and TCRdb holds only the in-frame ones, with some missing. The top ten hold around 5.5% of the sample, which has some 63,000 clones, 80% to 90% seen once. Sequenced: PBMCs. The rearrangement joins TRBV4-2 to TRBJ2-1; 11 bases are a match to TRBD2. The clonotype originates from a human donor in good health. Some clones in this sample may be carry-over from other donors' samples. CDR3 in amino acids: CASSQDLTSGSNEQFF. In DNA form, the CDR3 reads TGTGCCAGCAGCCAAGATCTTACTAGCGGGAGCAATGAGCAGTTCTTC.